This T cell receptor (beta chain) comes out of a study of beta chain features in type 1 diabetes. Whole-study findings and limits: HLA influence on TCRB rearrangement stayed unresolved here. Patients with Type 1 diabetes showed moderately but significantly shorter TCRB CDR3s in all four CD4+ subsets.

Isolation of CD4+ naive, central memory, regulatory and stem cell-like memory cells was achieved by sorting via CD45RO/CCR7/CD25/CD127/CD95/CD27. The sequenced template was cDNA made from the entire isolated RNA. Some clones are missing from TCRdb's copy, which holds only in-frame ones; the method was immunoSEQ multiplex PCR. The sample shows some 350,000 clones, roughly 14% of them seen only once. This clone was counted only a few times. The antigen is not known. This receptor was obtained from a woman younger than 35 with type 1 diabetes. Specimen: naive CD4+ T cells from blood.

The CDR3 here is CASSPDRATEAFF. The CDR3 nucleotides read TGTGCCAGTAGTCCCGACAGGGCCACTGAAGCTTTCTTT. The V and J genes are TRBV19 and TRBJ1-1; 7 bases agree with TRBD1. CDR1 and CDR2 (germline): LNHDA, SQIVND (reference sequence). The CDR3 covers 13 residues. After removal of 5 bases from V and 4 bases from J, the junction contained 4 bases not matched to a gene.